Below are 6 T cell receptor beta chains sequenced from a single sample in a study of blood T cell repertoires in acute mononucleosis. This table comes from immunoSEQ multiplex PCR, and its TCRdb copy is limited to in-frame clones, with some not included. Among some 7,000 clones listed, about 25% were seen once. Regarding time point: acute infectious mononucleosis, at clinical presentation within 2 weeks of symptom onset (visit 1). Material: EBV YVL epitope tetramer+ CD8+ T cells sorted from PBMCs, obtained during acute infectious mononucleosis. As to subset: CD8 T cells binding a tetramer with EBV BRLF1 109-117 peptide (YVL-BR). Every receptor here comes from a woman aged 18-29 years with infectious mononucleosis caused by EBV.

This clone has a count of ten or more. The chain recombines TRBV6-5 with TRBJ2-3, with 12 bases that match TRBD2. Looked up from germline, CDR1 is MNHEY and CDR2 is SVGAGI. The CDR3 has 14 amino acids. The trim removed 11 bases at V and 0 bases at J, leaving 3 bases unmatched. The CDR3 loop is CAVGLAGSTDTQYF. CDR3 DNA: TGTGCCGTAGGACTAGCGGGGAGCACAGATACGCAGTATTTT.

This clone has a handful of counts. A single base is all that separates this from a far larger clone, so a read error is likely. V usage is TRBV4-2 and J usage is TRBJ2-7; TRBD1 agrees at 8 bases. Germline V CDR1 and CDR2: LGHNA, YNFKEQ. The CDR3 is 15 residues long. V trimming: 6 bases; J trimming: 0 bases; junction bases outside the gene matches: 7. CDR3 amino acids: CASSPGQGSSYEQYF. The CDR3 nucleotides are TGTGCCAGCAGTCCTGGACAGGGAAGCTCCTACGAGCAGTACTTC.

The CDR3 loop reads CASSQDRAAYGYTF. In DNA form, the CDR3 reads TGTGCCAGCAGCCAAGATAGGGCGGCCTATGGCTACACCTTC. The chain combines TRBV6-5 with TRBJ1-2; D is ambiguous. The V gene's germline CDR1 is MNHEY and CDR2 SVGAGI. The V and J ends lost 6 bases and 4 bases respectively, with 15 bases between them. The CDR3 is made up of 14 amino acids.

This clone was counted only a few times. This chain connects TRBV5-6 to TRBJ2-7, with TRBD2 matching 10 bases. Germline values: CDR1 SGHDT, CDR2 YYEEEE. The CDR3 length is 15 residues. The ends lost 2 bases at V and 6 bases at J; junction bases unmatched: 8. The CDR3 protein is CASSLEPSGGSEQYF. As DNA, the CDR3 is TGTGCCAGCAGCTTAGAACCTAGCGGGGGCAGCGAGCAGTACTTC.

This chain joins TRBV7-2 and TRBJ2-1; 9 positions agree with TRBD2. The CDR3 is 15 amino acids. Looked up from germline, CDR1 is SGHTA and CDR2 is FQGNSA. V dropped 3 bases and J dropped 5; count of bases not matched to a gene: 5. DNA of the CDR3: TGTGCCAGCAGCTTGGGCGGGAGGGGGCACAATGAGCAGTTCTTC. It is translated as CASSLGGRGHNEQFF.

This clone showed up just a few times. Germline is not matched at one junction end, which may reflect a read error. The chain carries TRBV29-1 and TRBJ2-1; D unclear. CDR3 length: 13 amino acids. The germline CDR1 and CDR2 sequences are SQVTM and ANQGSEA. The CDR3 coding sequence is TGCAGCGTTGGGCAGTCCCTTTACAATGAGCTGTTCTTC. This sequence encodes CSVGQSLYNELFF.